Presented here are 8 T cell receptor beta chains from one specimen sequenced in a study of blood T cells in healthy people across ages. Then a second PCR, running roughly 7 to 11 cycles, was carried out with a sample-barcoded 5' primer and a J-beta primer mix. TCRdb recomputed calls from the 5' RACE reads with MiXCR, one row per CDR3 protein. Seen here are about 1,800,000 distinct CDR3 sequences, 28% observed once, and the top ten hold less than 9.5%. The sequenced sample consisted of blood. These receptor sequences come from a woman aged 25-40 years in good health.

This clonotype was seen only a few times. Germline and junction disagree at one end, which may indicate a read error. This chain connects TRBV5-1 to TRBJ1-2; D remains unclear. The germline gives CDR1 SGHRS, CDR2 YFSETQ. The CDR3 spans 14 residues. The CDR3 loop reads CTSSLSVTPYGYTF. Here the CDR3 DNA reads TGCACCAGCAGCTTATCAGTGACCCCCTATGGCTACACCTTC.

This clonotype was found many times. The chain uses TRBV12-3 or TRBV12-4 and TRBJ2-7; TRBD2 is a possible D gene (5 bases). V was cut by 5 bases and J by 4 bases, with 9 bases left in between. This CDR3 has 12 amino acids. The CDR3 DNA sequence: TGTGCCAGCAGTCCCCGACTATACGAGCAGTACTTC. Protein sequence: CASSPRLYEQYF.

This clonotype has ten or more counts. J is TRBJ2-5 and V is TRBV27; D call uncertain. V was trimmed by 8 bases and J by 4 bases, leaving 11 bases between them. CDR1 MNHEY and CDR2 SMNVEV come from the germline V gene (reference sequence). The CDR3 spans 12 residues. CDR3 sequence: CASSRVGETQYF. The CDR3 nucleotides are TGTGCCAGCTCCCGTGTTGGAGAGACCCAGTACTTC.

This clonotype was recorded a few times. CDR3 region: CASRTSGVQRQTQYF. The DNA of the CDR3 is TGTGCCAGCAGGACTAGCGGGGTCCAGAGGCAGACCCAGTACTTC. The chain combines TRBV4-2 with TRBJ2-5; 11 nucleotides line up with TRBD2. J was trimmed by 6 bases and V by 6 bases; bases with no gene match: 9. The CDR3 totals 15 residues. Germline V gives CDR1 LGHNA, CDR2 YNFKEQ.

This clonotype was counted a few times. The gene calls are TRBV30 and TRBJ1-4; D is unresolved. CDR3 length equals 16 residues. V lost 2 bases and J lost 8, with 21 bases in between. CDR1 and CDR2 from the germline V gene are GTSNPN and SVGIG (reference sequence). Here the CDR3 DNA reads TGTGCCTGGAGTCCGTCCCCGGGAGCCGCACGCGAAAAACTGTTTTTT. This translates into CAWSPSPGAAREKLFF.

The chain carries TRBV13 and TRBJ2-6; no clear D. The CDR3 sequence is 15 residues long. Germline V lookup: CDR1 PRHDT, CDR2 FYEKMQ (reference sequence). Trimming cost V 4 bases and J 0 bases, with 7 bases left between them. The CDR3 DNA is TGTGCCAGCAGCTACGGGTACTCTGGGGCCAACGTCCTGACTTTC. Translated, it gives CASSYGYSGANVLTF.

This clonotype has a handful of counts. The chain combines TRBV29-1 with TRBJ2-3, with TRBD2 matching over 8 bases. With 2 bases clipped from V and 6 bases from J, the junction kept 7 bases outside the gene matches. This CDR3 is 14 amino acids long. Germline lookup yields CDR1 SQVTM and CDR2 ANQGSEA. The CDR3: CSVESPAGADTQYF. The CDR3 DNA sequence: TGCAGCGTTGAAAGCCCAGCGGGAGCGGATACGCAGTATTTT.

This clonotype was observed many times. The V gene is TRBV29-1, the J gene TRBJ2-1; 7 bases fit TRBD2. The CDR3 loop spans 13 amino acids. Germline V gene sequence: CDR1 SQVTM, CDR2 ANQGSEA. The V gene end was trimmed by 4 bases and the J gene end by 4 bases; junction bases not matched to a gene: 4. As DNA, the CDR3 is TGCAGCGTTGTACCTAGCGGTTACAATGAGCAGTTCTTC. Translated, it gives CSVVPSGYNEQFF.